Listed here are 16 T cell receptor beta chains from one sample, sequenced in a study of blood T cell repertoires in COVID-19. Repertoires were generated with immunoSEQ multiplex PCR, while TCRdb's copy carries only in-frame clones and drops some. The data hold approximately 260,000 clones, with approximately 83% observed a single time. The source material was PBMCs or T cells enriched from blood (not recorded which). Receptor source: a woman between 40 and 55 years old with acute COVID-19.

This sequence joins TRBV30 and TRBJ1-1; D might be TRBD1 (6 bases). V shed 4 bases and J shed 0 bases, with 9 bases lying between them. This CDR3 has 13 residues. Germline V gives CDR1 GTSNPN, CDR2 SVGIG (reference sequence). CDR3 amino acids: CAWIGQMNTEAFF. CDR3 DNA: TGTGCCTGGATCGGACAGATGAACACTGAAGCTTTCTTT.

V is TRBV11-3 and J is TRBJ2-3; D is possibly TRBD1 (6 bases). V was cut by 5 bases and J by 3 bases, with 15 bases left in between. CDR1 SGHNT and CDR2 YENEEA come from the germline V gene. The CDR3 runs to 15 residues. This chain's CDR3 is CASSEQGKGTDTQYF. The CDR3 coding sequence is TGTGCCAGCAGCGAACAGGGAAAGGGGACAGATACGCAGTATTTT.

The CDR3 bases are TGTGCCAGCAGTCACGACTCGAACAATGAGCAGTTCTTC. Translating it yields CASSHDSNNEQFF. V is TRBV6-4 and J is TRBJ2-1; no reliable D call. V was pared by 5 bases and J by 5 bases, with 10 bases between. Per germline, CDR1 MRHNA and CDR2 SNTAGT. The CDR3 is 13 residues long.

The J gene is TRBJ2-7, the V gene TRBV6-1; D ambiguous. The CDR3 has 14 amino acids. V was shortened by 0 bases and J by 2 bases, with 8 bases between the two germline ends. Germline V gives CDR1 MNHNS, CDR2 SASEGT. This chain's CDR3 is CASSEAPVTYEQYF. Written as DNA, the CDR3 is TGTGCCAGCAGTGAAGCTCCAGTTACCTACGAGCAGTACTTC.

The chain couples TRBV19 to TRBJ1-2, with D hard to call. Germline CDR1 LNHDA, CDR2 SQIVND (reference sequence). The CDR3 extends over 13 amino acids. Trimming removed 4 bases at V and 2 bases at J, with 8 bases between. The CDR3 loop is CASSRQKNYGYTF. The DNA of the CDR3 is TGTGCCAGTAGTAGGCAGAAAAACTATGGCTACACCTTC.

V and J are TRBV25-1 and TRBJ1-1, with D perhaps TRBD1 (6 bases). The CDR3 has 14 residues. CDR1 and CDR2 from the germline V gene are MGHDK and SYGVNS. V lost 2 bases to trimming and J lost 4 bases, with 11 bases between them. CDR3 nucleotide sequence: TGTGCCAGCAGTGAAGGGACCAGGGGCACTGAAGCTTTCTTT. Protein: CASSEGTRGTEAFF.

J is TRBJ2-3 and V is TRBV11-2; D is possibly TRBD1 (6 bases). V lost 5 bases and J lost 5, with 17 bases in between. Germline CDR1 SGHAT, CDR2 FQNNGV. The CDR3 spans 15 residues. Here the CDR3 reads CASSRGAGAGDTQYF. The CDR3 DNA is TGTGCCAGCAGCCGAGGGGCAGGGGCTGGAGATACGCAGTATTTT. Drawing the rest from reference TRBV11-2 and TRBJ2-3, the complete variable domain is EAGVAQSPRYKIIEKRQSVAFWCNPISGHATLYWYQQILGQGPKLLIQFQNNGVVDDSQLPKDRFSAERLKGVDSTLKIQPAKLEDSAVYLCASSRGAGAGDTQYFGPGTRLTVL.

This clone is a singleton in its sample. The rearrangement joins TRBV6-6 to TRBJ2-5; 15 bases fit TRBD2. The CDR3 contains 17 residues. Germline CDR1 is MNHNY and CDR2 is SVGAGI (reference sequence). V lost 5 bases to trimming and J lost 5 bases; unmatched junction nucleotides: 9. CDR3 sequence reads: CASSPRTSGRARETQYF. The CDR3 DNA is TGTGCCAGCAGTCCCCGGACTAGCGGGAGGGCCCGGGAGACCCAGTACTTC.

The chain is built from TRBV7-8 and TRBJ1-2, with D possibly TRBD1 on 6 matching bases. This CDR3 contains 17 residues. Trimming removed 2 bases from V and 2 bases from J, with 18 bases in between. Germline V lookup: CDR1 SGHVS, CDR2 FQNEAQ. The chain's CDR3 is CASSLRSRDNLNYGYTF. The CDR3 DNA reads TGTGCCAGCAGCTTACGGTCTAGGGACAACCTAAACTATGGCTACACCTTC.

V usage is TRBV27 and J usage is TRBJ2-2, with 7 positions matching TRBD1. The CDR3 totals 16 residues. The V and J ends lost 5 bases and 3 bases, in that order; junction bases with no gene match: 9. Per the germline V gene, CDR1 is MNHEY and CDR2 is SMNVEV (reference sequence). CDR3 region: CASSQQTGLDTGELFF. In nucleotides, the CDR3 is TGTGCCAGCAGTCAACAGACAGGGTTGGACACCGGGGAGCTGTTTTTT.

The V call is TRBV2, the J call TRBJ1-6, with D possibly matching TRBD1 (5 bases). Germline lookup yields CDR1 SNHLY and CDR2 FYNNEI. The V and J ends lost 7 bases and 5 bases respectively, with 15 bases between them. CDR3 length equals 15 residues. The DNA for the CDR3 is TGTGCCAGCAAGTTCCAGGGAGGGGATAATTCACCCCTCCACTTT. It is translated as CASKFQGGDNSPLHF.

The genes are TRBV2 and TRBJ1-6, with D tentatively TRBD1 (6 bases). CDR1 and CDR2 from the germline V gene are SNHLY and FYNNEI. The CDR3 contains 16 residues. Trimming took off 4 bases at V and 6 bases at J, with 16 bases between the two ends. The CDR3 DNA reads as TGTGCCAGCAGTGGGAGGCAGGGGCCCATTAATTCACCCCTCCACTTT. Its translation: CASSGRQGPINSPLHF.

CDR3 in DNA: TGTGCCAGCAGCTCCGTTGCAGCGGGAGTGTATGAGCAGTTCTTC. As protein: CASSSVAAGVYEQFF. The chain combines TRBV7-2 with TRBJ2-1; 8 bases are a match to TRBD2. The J segment lost 8 bases and the V segment lost 4 bases, leaving 10 bases of the junction unmatched. Germline V gene data show CDR1 as SGHTA and CDR2 as FQGNSA. This CDR3 contains 15 residues.

The V gene is TRBV9, the J gene TRBJ1-4; 7 bases agree with TRBD1. V shed 0 bases and J 7 bases; nucleotides not matched to a gene: 6. CDR1 and CDR2 (germline): SGDLS, YYNGEE. CDR3 length: 15 residues. This chain's CDR3 is CASSVEGAGGEKLFF. The CDR3 DNA is TGTGCCAGCAGCGTAGAGGGGGCTGGAGGTGAAAAACTGTTTTTT.

V and J are TRBV2 and TRBJ2-7; 10 nucleotides align to TRBD1. The CDR3 spans 16 residues. Germline CDR1 SNHLY, CDR2 FYNNEI. The V and J ends lost 2 bases and 6 bases, in that order; junction bases with no gene match: 10. This chain's CDR3 is CASSESGVTGGVEQYF. In nucleotides, the CDR3 is TGTGCCAGCAGTGAAAGCGGGGTGACAGGGGGCGTCGAGCAGTACTTC. The entire variable domain, with the rest obtained from reference TRBV2 and TRBJ2-7, is as follows: EPEVTQTPSHQVTQMGQEVILRCVPISNHLYFYWYRQILGQKVEFLVSFYNNEISEKSEIFDDQFSVERPDGSNFTLKIRSTKLEDSAMYFCASSESGVTGGVEQYFGPGTRLTVT.

The chain recombines TRBV5-1 with TRBJ1-1; D call uncertain. Trimming shortened V by 3 bases and J by 2 bases, and 8 bases separated the two germline ends. Germline V CDR1 and CDR2: SGHRS, YFSETQ. CDR3 size: 13 residues. The chain's CDR3 is CASSSDINTEAFF. The CDR3 DNA is TGCGCCAGCAGCTCCGACATAAACACTGAAGCTTTCTTT.